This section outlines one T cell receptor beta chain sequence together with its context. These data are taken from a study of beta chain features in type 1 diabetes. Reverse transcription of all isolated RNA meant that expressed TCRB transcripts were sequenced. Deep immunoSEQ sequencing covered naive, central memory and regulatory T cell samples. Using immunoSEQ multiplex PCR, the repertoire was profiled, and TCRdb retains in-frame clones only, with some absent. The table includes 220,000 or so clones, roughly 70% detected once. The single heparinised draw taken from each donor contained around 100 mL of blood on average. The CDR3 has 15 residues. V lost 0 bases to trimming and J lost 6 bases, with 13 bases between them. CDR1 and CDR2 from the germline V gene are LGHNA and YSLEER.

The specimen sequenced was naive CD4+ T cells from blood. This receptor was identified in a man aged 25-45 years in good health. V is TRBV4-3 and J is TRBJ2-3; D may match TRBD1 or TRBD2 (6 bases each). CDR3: CASSQDTGAGDTQYF. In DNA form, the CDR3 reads TGCGCCAGCAGCCAAGATACGGGGGCCGGGGATACGCAGTATTTT.